Listed below are T cell receptor beta chains from one sample, sequenced in a study of response to subunit inactivated influenza vaccine. One entry per CDR3 protein, called by TCRdb with MiXCR from the RT-PCR reads. The profile shows approximately 250,000 distinct CDR3 sequences, 12% of them singletons. Sequencing used non-naive T cells sorted from PBMCs, obtained about 14 days before vaccination. Every receptor here comes from a man aged 50-59 years who received an inactivated influenza vaccine. Both conserved end residues are part of each CDR3. D genes are given only for firm matches. Expanded clones get a size class; other rows say once, few or many, or leave the size out.

j_call,v_call,clone_size,d_call,cdr3_aa,cdr3_nt
TRBJ2-2,TRBV6-4,-,TRBD1,CASKQGANTGELFF,TGTGCCAGCAAACAGGGGGCGAACACCGGGGAGCTGTTTTTT
TRBJ1-5,TRBV20-1,few,-,CSASRGNSNQPQHF,TGCAGTGCTTCCAGGGGAAATAGCAATCAGCCCCAGCATTTT
TRBJ1-2,TRBV7-9,few,TRBD1,CASSYRGLVYGYTF,TGTGCCAGCAGCTACAGGGGGCTCGTCTATGGCTACACCTTC
TRBJ2-7,TRBV9,-,-,CASTPSGAASYEQYF,TGTGCCAGCACCCCCTCGGGGGCTGCCTCCTACGAGCAGTACTTC
TRBJ1-2,TRBV6-2/TRBV6-3,-,-,CASSSITGGTIGYTF,TGTGCCAGCAGCTCCATTACAGGCGGAACCATCGGCTACACCTTC
TRBJ1-2,TRBV20-1,few,-,CSARDRSGRGYTF,TGCAGTGCTAGAGATCGGTCAGGGAGAGGCTACACCTTC
TRBJ2-7,TRBV20-1,few,-,CSARGQSEQYF,TGCAGTGCTAGAGGACAGTCTGAGCAGTACTTC
TRBJ1-1,TRBV6-2/TRBV6-3,many,-,CASSYSGQGNFIFTEAFF,TGTGCCAGCAGTTACTCCGGACAAGGGAATTTTATTTTCACTGAAGCTTTCTTT
TRBJ2-5,TRBV28,many,-,CASSPRQRARAQETQYF,TGTGCCAGCAGTCCGAGACAGAGGGCGAGGGCCCAAGAGACCCAGTACTTC
TRBJ1-5,TRBV10-3,many,-,CAISERGNQPQHF,TGTGCCATCAGTGAGAGAGGGAATCAGCCCCAGCATTTT